This T cell receptor beta chain was recorded in a study of cytomegalovirus exposure and HLA in healthy donors. On the study more broadly: A prior analysis found about 120 million unique TCR beta sequences from roughly 180 million T cells.

In the case of this clone: What it recognizes is unknown.

Vbeta (60) and Jbeta (13) primers were used in the PCR. Profiling relied on immunoSEQ multiplex PCR, and the TCRdb table lists in-frame clones only, not all of them. The sample lists around 200,000 clones; around 78% were seen once. This CDR3 comprises 12 residues. The germline V and J ends were trimmed by 4 bases and 3 bases, with 7 bases remaining between them. The germline V gene has CDR1 SGHDT and CDR2 YYEEEE. Study-wide points: One later analysis reportedly identified an Asian-associated ancestry cluster that showed fewer N-insertions than the approximately 710-donor mean. In a later analysis, TCR beta V- and J-gene trimming showed a link to a missense DCLRE1C variant.

The sample was PBMCs. The rearrangement joins TRBV5-6 to TRBJ1-2; D gene ambiguous. The receptor's source is a woman in her thirties in good health and CMV-seropositive. The CDR3 spells CASSLTDYGYTF. DNA for the CDR3: TGTGCCAGCAGCCTGACTGACTATGGCTACACCTTC.